Sequencing of this T cell receptor (beta chain) was carried out in a study of cytomegalovirus exposure and HLA in healthy donors. On this clone: Its antigen remains unidentified.

Study-wide results and caveats: For most TCR beta V segments, an earlier analysis put the productive rate at about 87% or about 30% of the time. A later analysis linked 15,000 to 20,000 TCR beta sequences to HLA alleles at 0.05 false discovery rate.

Researchers ran the PCR with 60 Vbeta and 13 Jbeta primers. This table comes from immunoSEQ multiplex PCR, and its TCRdb copy is limited to in-frame clones, with some not included. The sample's table shows tens of thousands of clones. The CDR3 contains 15 residues. Germline V gives CDR1 MNHEY, CDR2 SVGAGI. Unmatched junction bases numbered 7, after V lost 6 bases and J lost 6 bases. The V gene is TRBV6-5, the J gene TRBJ2-1, with 11 bases fitting TRBD2. The source material was PBMCs. The clonotype comes from a woman under 40 in good health and CMV-seronegative. The DNA of the CDR3 is TGTGCCAGCAGGCTCTTAACTAGCGGGAGCAATGAGCAGTTCTTC. This encodes CASRLLTSGSNEQFF.